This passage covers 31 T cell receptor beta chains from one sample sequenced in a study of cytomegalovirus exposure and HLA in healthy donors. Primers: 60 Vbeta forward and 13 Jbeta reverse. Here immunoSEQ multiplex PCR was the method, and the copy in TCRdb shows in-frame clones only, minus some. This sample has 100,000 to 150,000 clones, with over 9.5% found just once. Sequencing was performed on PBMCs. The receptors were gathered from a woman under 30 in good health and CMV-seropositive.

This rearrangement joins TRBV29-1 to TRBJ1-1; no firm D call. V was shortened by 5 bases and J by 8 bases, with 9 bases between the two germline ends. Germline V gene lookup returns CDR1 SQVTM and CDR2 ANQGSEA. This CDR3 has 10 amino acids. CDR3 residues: CSVKPGEAFF. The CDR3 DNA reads TGCAGCGTTAAGCCCGGGGAAGCTTTCTTT.

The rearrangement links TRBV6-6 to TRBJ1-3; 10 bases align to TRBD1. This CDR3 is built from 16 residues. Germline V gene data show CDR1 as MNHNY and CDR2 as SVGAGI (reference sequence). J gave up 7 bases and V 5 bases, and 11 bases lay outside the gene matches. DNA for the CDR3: TGTGCCAGCAGTCCCCTTCCGGGACAGGGGTATAACACCATATATTTT. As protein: CASSPLPGQGYNTIYF.

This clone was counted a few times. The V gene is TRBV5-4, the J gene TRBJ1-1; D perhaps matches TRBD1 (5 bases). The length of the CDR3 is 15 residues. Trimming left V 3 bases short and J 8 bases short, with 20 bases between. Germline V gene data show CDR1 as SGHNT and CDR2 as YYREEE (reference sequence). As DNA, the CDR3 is TGTGCCAGCAGCTCGGACACAAGCGTCATGGGGGAAGCTTTCTTT. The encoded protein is CASSSDTSVMGEAFF.

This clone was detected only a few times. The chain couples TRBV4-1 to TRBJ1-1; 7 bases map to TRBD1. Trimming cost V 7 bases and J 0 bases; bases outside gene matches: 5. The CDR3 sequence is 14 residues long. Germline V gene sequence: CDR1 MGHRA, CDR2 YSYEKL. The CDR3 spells CASMIGTVNTEAFF. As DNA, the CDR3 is TGCGCCAGCATGATAGGGACAGTGAACACTGAAGCTTTCTTT.

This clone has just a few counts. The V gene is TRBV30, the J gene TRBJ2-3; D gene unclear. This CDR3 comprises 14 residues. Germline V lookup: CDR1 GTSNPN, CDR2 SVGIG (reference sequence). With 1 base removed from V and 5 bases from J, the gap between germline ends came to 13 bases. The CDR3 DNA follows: TGTGCCTGGAGTGACAGTGTGGTTATAGATACGCAGTATTTT. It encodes CAWSDSVVIDTQYF.

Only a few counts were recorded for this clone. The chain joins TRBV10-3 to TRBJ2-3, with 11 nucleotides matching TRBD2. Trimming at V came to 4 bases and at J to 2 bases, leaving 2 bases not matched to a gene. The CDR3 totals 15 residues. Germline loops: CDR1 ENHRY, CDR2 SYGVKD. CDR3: CAISGLAGYTDTQYF. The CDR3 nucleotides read TGTGCCATCAGTGGACTAGCGGGATACACAGATACGCAGTATTTT.

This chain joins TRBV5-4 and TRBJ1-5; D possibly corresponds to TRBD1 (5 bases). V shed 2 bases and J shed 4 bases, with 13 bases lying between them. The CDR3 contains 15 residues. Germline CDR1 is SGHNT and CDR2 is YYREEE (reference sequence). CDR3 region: CASSFGGKKNQPQHF. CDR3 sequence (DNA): TGTGCCAGCAGCTTCGGGGGGAAGAAGAATCAGCCCCAGCATTTT.

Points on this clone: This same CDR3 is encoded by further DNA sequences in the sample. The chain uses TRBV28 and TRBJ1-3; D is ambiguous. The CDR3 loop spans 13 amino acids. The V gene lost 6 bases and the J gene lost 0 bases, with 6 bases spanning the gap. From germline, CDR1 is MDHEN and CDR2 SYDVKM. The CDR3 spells CASSLLSGNTIYF. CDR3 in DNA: TGTGCCAGCAGCCTCCTCTCTGGAAACACCATATATTTT.

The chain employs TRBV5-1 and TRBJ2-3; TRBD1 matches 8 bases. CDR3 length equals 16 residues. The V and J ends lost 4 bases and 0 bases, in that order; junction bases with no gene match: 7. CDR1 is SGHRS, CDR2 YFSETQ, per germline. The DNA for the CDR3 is TGCGCCAGCAGCCATCAGGGGGCGCCGAGCACAGATACGCAGTATTTT. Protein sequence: CASSHQGAPSTDTQYF.

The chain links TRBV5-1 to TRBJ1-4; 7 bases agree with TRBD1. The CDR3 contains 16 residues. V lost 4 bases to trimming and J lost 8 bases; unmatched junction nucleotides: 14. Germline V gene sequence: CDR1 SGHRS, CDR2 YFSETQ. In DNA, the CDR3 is TGCGCCAGCAGCGAAGAAACAGGGGCGAGTCGGGAAAAACTGTTTTTT. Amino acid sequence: CASSEETGASREKLFF.

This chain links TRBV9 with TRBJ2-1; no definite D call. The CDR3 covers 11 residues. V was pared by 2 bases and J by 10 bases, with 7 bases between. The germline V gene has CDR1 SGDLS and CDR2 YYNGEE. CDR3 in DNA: TGTGCCAGCAGCGTTAGCCAAGAGCAGTTCTTC. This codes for CASSVSQEQFF.

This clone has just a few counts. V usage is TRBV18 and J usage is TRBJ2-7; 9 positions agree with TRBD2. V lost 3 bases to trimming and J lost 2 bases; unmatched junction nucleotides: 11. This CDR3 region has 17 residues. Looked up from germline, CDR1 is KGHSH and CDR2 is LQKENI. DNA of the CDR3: TGTGCCAGCTCACCGACCATGCCTAGCGGGAATCCCTACGAGCAGTACTTC. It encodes CASSPTMPSGNPYEQYF.

CDR3 sequence: CASSHSGTGSYEQYF. The CDR3 DNA reads TGTGCCAGCAGCCACTCCGGGACAGGATCCTACGAGCAGTACTTC. The gene calls are TRBV6-5 and TRBJ2-7, with 8 positions matching TRBD1. The germline V gene encodes CDR1 MNHEY and CDR2 SVGAGI. V lost 6 bases to trimming and J lost 1 base; unmatched junction nucleotides: 8. The CDR3 length is 15 residues.

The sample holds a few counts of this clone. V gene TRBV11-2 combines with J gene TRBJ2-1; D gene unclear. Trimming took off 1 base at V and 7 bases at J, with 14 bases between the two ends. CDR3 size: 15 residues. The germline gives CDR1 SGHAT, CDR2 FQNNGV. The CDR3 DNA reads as TGTGCCAGCAGCTTAGCCCTCCTAGGCGAGAATGAGCAGTTCTTC. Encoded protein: CASSLALLGENEQFF.

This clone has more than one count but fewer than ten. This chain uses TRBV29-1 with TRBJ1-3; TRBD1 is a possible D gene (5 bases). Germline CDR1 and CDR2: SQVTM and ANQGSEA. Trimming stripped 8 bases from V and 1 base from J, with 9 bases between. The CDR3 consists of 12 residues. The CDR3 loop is CSIQESGNTIYF. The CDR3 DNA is TGCAGCATACAGGAATCTGGAAACACCATATATTTT.

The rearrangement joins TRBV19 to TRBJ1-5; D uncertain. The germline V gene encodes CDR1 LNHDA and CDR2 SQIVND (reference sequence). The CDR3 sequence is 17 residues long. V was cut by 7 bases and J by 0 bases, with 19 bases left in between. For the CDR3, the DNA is TGTGCCAGTACCAAAGAGCCAGGCAGTCTTAGCAATCAGCCCCAGCATTTT. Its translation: CASTKEPGSLSNQPQHF.

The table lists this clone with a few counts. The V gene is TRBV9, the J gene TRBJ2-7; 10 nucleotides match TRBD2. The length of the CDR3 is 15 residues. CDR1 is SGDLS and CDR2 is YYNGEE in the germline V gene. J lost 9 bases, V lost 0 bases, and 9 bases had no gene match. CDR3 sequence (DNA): TGTGCCAGCAGCGTAGAGAGCGGGAGGGTTTCCGGGCAGTACTTC. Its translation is CASSVESGRVSGQYF. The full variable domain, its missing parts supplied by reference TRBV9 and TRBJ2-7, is DSGVTQTPKHLITATGQRVTLRCSPRSGDLSVYWYQQSLDQGLQFLIQYYNGEERAKGNILERFSAQQFPDLHSELNLSSLELGDSALYFCASSVESGRVSGQYFGPGTRLTVT.

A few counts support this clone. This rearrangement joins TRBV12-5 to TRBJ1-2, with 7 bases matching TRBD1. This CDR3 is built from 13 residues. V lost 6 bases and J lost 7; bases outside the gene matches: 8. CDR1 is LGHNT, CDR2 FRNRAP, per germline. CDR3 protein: CASGPDRVGGYTF. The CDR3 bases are TGTGCTAGTGGACCAGACAGGGTCGGTGGCTACACCTTC.

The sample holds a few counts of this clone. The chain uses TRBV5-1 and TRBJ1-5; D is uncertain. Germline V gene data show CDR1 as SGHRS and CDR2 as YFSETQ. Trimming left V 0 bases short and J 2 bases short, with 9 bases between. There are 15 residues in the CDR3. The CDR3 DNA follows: TGCGCCAGCAGCTTGGATACTGGTGGCAATCAGCCCCAGCATTTT. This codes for CASSLDTGGNQPQHF.

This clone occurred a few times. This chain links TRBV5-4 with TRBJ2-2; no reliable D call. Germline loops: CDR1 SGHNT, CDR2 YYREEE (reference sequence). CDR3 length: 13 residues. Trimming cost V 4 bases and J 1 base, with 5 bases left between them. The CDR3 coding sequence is TGTGCCAGCAGCCCCCAGAACACCGGGGAGCTGTTTTTT. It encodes CASSPQNTGELFF.

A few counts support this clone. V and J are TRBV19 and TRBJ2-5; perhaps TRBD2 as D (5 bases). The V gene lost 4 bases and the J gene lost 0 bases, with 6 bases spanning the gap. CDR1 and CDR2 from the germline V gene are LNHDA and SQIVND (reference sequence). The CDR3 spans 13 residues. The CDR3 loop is CASSTGNQETQYF. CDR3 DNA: TGTGCCAGTAGTACGGGAAACCAAGAGACCCAGTACTTC.

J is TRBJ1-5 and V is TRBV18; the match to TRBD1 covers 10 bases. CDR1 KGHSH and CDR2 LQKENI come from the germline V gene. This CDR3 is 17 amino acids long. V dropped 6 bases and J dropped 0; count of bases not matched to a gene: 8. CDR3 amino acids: CASSLLGTGDSNQPQHF. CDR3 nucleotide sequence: TGTGCCAGCTCCCTCCTAGGGACAGGGGATAGCAATCAGCCCCAGCATTTT.

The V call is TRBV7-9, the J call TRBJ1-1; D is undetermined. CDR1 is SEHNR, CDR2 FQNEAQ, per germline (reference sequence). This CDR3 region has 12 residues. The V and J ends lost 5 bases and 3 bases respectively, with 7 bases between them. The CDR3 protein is CASSPHDTEAFF. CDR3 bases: TGTGCCAGCAGCCCCCATGACACTGAAGCTTTCTTT.

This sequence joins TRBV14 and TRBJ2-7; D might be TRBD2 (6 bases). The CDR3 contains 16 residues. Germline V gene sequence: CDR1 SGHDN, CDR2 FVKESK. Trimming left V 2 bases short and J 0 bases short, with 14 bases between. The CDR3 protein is CASSQKAGTDSYEQYF. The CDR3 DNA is TGTGCCAGCAGCCAAAAGGCGGGGACGGACTCCTACGAGCAGTACTTC.

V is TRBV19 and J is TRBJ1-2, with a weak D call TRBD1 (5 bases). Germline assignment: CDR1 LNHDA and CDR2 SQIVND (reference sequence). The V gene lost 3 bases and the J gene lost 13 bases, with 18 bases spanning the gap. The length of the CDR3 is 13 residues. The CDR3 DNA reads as TGTGCCAGTAGTATTGCTTTCTCAGGGTCTTTCACCTTC. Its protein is CASSIAFSGSFTF.

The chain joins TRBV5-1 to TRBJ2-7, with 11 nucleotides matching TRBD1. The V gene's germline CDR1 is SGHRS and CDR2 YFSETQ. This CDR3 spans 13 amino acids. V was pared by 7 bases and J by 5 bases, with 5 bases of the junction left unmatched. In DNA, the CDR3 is TGCGCCAGCCGGCGGGGACAGGGGGACGAGCAGTACTTC. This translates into CASRRGQGDEQYF.

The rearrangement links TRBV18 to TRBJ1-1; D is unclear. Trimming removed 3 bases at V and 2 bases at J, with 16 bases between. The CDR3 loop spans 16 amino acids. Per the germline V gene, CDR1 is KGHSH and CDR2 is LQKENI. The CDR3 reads CASSPRGPKINTEAFF. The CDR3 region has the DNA TGTGCCAGCTCACCTCGAGGCCCGAAAATTAACACTGAAGCTTTCTTT.

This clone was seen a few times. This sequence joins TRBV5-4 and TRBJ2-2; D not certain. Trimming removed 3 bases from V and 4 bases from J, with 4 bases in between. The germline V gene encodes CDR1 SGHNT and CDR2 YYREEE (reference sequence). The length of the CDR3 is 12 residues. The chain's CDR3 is CASSSVTGELFF. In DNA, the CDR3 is TGTGCCAGCAGCTCCGTCACCGGGGAGCTGTTTTTT.

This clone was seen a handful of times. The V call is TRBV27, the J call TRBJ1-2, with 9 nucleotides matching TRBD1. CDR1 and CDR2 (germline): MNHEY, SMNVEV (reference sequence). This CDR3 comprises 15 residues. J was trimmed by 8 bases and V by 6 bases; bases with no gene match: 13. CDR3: CASRPGQGITSGYTF. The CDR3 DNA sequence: TGTGCCAGCAGGCCGGGACAGGGAATAACTAGCGGCTACACCTTC.

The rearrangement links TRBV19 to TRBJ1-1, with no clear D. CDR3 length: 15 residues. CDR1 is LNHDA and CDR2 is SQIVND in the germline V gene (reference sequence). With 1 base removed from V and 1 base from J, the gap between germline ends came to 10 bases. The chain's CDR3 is CASSIGPGKNTEAFF. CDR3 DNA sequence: TGTGCCAGTAGTATAGGACCGGGGAAGAACACTGAAGCTTTCTTT. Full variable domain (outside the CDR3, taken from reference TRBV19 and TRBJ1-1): DGGITQSPKYLFRKEGQNVTLSCEQNLNHDAMYWYRQDPGQGLRLIYYSQIVNDFQKGDIAEGYSVSREKKESFPLTVTSAQKNPTAFYLCASSIGPGKNTEAFFGQGTRLTVV.

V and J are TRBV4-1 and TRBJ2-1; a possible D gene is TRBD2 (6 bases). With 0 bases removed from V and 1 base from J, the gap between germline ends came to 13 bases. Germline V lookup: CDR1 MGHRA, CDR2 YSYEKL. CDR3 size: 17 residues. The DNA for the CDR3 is TGCGCCAGCAGCCAAGAGGGACTTTCGCCTTCCTACAATGAGCAGTTCTTC. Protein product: CASSQEGLSPSYNEQFF.